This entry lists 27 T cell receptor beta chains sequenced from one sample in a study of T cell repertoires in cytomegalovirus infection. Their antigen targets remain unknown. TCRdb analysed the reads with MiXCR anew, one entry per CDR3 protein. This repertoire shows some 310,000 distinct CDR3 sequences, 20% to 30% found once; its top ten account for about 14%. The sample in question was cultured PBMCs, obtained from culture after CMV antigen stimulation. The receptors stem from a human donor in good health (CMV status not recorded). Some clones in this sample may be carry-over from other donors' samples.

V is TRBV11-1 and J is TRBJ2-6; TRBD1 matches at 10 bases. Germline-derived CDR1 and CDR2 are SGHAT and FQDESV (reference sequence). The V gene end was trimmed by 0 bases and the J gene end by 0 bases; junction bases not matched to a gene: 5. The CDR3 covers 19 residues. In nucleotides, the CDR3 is TGTGCCAGCAGCTTAGCCCTCGGGACAGGGGTCTCTGGGGCCAACGTCCTGACTTTC. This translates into CASSLALGTGVSGANVLTF.

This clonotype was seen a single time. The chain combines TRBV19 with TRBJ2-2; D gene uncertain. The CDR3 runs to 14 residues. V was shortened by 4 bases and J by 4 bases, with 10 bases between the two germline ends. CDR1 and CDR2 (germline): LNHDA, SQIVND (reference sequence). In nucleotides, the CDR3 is TGTGCCAGTAGTACCGTCCTGGGCACCGGGGAGCTGTTTTTT. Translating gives CASSTVLGTGELFF.

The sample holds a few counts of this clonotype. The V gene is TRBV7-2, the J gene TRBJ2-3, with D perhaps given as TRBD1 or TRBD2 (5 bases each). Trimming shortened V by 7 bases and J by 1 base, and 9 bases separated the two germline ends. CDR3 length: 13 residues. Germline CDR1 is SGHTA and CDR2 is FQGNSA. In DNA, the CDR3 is TGTGCCAGCATCCGAGGGGGCACAGATACGCAGTATTTT. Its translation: CASIRGGTDTQYF.

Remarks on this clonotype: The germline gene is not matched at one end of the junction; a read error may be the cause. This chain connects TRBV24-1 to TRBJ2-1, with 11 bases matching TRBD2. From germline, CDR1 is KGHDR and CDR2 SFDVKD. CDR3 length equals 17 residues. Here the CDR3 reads CATSDPGTSGAYTEQFF. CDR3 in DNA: TGTGCCACCAGTGACCCTGGGACTAGCGGAGCCTACACTGAGCAGTTCTTC.

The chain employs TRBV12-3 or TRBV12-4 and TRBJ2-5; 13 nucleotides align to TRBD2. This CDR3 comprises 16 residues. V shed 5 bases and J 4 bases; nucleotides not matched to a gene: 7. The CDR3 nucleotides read TGTGCCAGCAGTCTTGGGACTAGCGGGATAGTAGAGACCCAGTACTTC. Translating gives CASSLGTSGIVETQYF.

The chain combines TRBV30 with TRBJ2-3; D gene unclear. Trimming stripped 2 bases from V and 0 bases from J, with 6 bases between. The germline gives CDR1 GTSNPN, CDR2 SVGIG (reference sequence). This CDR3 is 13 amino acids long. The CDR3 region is CAWSPGSTDTQYF. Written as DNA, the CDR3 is TGTGCCTGGAGTCCTGGGAGCACAGATACGCAGTATTTT.

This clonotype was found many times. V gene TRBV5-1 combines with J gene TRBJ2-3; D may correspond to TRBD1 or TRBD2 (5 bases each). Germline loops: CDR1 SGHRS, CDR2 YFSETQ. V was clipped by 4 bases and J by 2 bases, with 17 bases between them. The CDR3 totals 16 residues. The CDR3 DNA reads TGCGCCAGCAGCCTCGGGACGGCAGGGCCCACAGATACGCAGTATTTT. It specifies CASSLGTAGPTDTQYF.

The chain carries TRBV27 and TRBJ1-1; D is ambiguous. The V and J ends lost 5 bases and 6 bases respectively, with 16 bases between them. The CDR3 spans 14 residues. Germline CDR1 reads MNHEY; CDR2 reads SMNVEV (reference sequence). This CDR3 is CASSPQAIGPEAFF. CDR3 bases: TGTGCCAGCAGTCCCCAAGCGATCGGCCCTGAAGCTTTCTTT.

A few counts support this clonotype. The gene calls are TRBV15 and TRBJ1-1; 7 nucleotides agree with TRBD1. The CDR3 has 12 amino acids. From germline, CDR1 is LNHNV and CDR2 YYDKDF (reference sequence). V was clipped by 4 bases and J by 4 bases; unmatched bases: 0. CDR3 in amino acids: CATSTGGTEAFF. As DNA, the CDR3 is TGTGCCACCAGCACAGGGGGCACTGAAGCTTTCTTT.

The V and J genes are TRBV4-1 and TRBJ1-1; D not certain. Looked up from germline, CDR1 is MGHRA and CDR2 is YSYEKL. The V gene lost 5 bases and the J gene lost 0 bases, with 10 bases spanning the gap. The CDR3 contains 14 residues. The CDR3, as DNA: TGCGCCAGCAGCTCGCTTGTCCTGAACACTGAAGCTTTCTTT. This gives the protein CASSSLVLNTEAFF.

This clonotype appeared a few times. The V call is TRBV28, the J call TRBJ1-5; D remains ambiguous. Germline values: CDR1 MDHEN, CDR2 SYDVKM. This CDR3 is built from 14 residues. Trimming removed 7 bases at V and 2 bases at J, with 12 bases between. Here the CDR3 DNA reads TGTGCCAGCACTCGGGATGGGGGCAATCAGCCCCAGCATTTT. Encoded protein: CASTRDGGNQPQHF.

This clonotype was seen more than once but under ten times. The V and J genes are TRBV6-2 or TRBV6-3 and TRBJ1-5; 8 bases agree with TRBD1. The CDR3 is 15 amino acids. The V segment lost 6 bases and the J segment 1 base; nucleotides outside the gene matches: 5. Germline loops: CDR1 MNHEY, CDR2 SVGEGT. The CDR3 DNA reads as TGTGCCAGCAGCTGGACAGGGAGGAGCAATCAGCCCCAGCATTTT. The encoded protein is CASSWTGRSNQPQHF.

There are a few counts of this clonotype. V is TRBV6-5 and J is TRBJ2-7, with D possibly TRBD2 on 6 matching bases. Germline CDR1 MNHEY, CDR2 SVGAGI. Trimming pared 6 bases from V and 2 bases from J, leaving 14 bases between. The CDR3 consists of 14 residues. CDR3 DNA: TGTGCCAGCAGCGGGACTCGACGAGCCTACGAGCAGTACTTC. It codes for CASSGTRRAYEQYF.

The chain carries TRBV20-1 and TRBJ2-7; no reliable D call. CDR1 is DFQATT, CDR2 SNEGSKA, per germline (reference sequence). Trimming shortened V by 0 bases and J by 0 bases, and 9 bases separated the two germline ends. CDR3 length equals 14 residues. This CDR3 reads CSAREGRNSYEQYF. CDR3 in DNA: TGCAGTGCTAGAGAGGGCAGAAACTCCTACGAGCAGTACTTC.

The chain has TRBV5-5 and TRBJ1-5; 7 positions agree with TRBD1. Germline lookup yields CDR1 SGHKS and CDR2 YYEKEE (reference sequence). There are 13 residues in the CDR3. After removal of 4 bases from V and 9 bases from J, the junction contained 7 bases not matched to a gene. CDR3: CASSPGTALPQHF. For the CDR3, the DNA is TGTGCCAGCAGCCCTGGGACAGCCCTGCCCCAGCATTTT.

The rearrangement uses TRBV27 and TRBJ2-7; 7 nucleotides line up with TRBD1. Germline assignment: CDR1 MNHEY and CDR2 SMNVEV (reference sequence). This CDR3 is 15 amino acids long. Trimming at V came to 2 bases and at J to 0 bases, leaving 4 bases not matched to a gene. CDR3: CASSLGQGVSYEQYF. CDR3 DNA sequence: TGTGCCAGCAGTTTAGGGCAGGGGGTCTCCTACGAGCAGTACTTC.

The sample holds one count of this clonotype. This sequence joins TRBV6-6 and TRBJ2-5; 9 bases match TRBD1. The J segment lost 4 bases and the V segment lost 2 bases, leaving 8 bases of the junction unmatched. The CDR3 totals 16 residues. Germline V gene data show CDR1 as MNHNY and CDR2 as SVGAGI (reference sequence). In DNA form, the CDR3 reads TGTGCCAGCAGTTACGACAACAGGGGGCCCGGAGAGACCCAGTACTTC. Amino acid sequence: CASSYDNRGPGETQYF.

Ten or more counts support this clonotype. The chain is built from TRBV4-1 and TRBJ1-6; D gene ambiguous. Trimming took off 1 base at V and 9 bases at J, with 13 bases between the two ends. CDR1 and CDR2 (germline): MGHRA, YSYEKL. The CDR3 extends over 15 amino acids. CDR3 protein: CASSQGLPGISPLHF. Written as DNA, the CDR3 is TGCGCCAGCAGCCAAGGCCTCCCCGGCATTTCACCCCTCCACTTT.

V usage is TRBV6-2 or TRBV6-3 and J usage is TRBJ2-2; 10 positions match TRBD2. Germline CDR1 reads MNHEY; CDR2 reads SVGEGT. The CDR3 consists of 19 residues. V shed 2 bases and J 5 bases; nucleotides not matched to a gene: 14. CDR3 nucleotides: TGTGCCAGCAGTTACCCGATGATAGGACTAGCGGCGGATACCGGGGAGCTGTTTTTT. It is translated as CASSYPMIGLAADTGELFF.

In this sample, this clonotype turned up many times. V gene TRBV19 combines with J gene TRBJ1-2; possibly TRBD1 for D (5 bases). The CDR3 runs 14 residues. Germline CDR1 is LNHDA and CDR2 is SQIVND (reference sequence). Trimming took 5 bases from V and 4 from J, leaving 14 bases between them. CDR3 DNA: TGTGCCAGTAGTCCACAGCTGGGGGGCTATGGCTACACCTTC. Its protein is CASSPQLGGYGYTF.

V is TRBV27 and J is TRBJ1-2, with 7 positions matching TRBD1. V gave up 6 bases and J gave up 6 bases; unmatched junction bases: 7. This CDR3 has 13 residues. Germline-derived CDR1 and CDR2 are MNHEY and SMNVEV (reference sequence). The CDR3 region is CASSPLRGNGYTF. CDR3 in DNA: TGTGCCAGCAGCCCACTCAGGGGGAATGGCTACACCTTC.

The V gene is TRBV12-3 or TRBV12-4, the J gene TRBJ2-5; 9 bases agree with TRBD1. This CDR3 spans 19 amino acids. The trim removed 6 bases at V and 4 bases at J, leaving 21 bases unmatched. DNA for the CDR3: TGTGCCAGCAGCTCGGGACAGGGCTGGTCCACTTTGGGCCCAGAGACCCAGTACTTC. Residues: CASSSGQGWSTLGPETQYF.

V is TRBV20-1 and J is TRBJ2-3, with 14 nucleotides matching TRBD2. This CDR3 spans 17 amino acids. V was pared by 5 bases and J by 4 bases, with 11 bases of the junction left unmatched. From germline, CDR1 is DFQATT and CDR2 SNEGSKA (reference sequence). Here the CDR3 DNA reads TGCAGTGCTCTTCGACTAGCGGGAGGGCATAGGGCAGATACGCAGTATTTT. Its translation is CSALRLAGGHRADTQYF.

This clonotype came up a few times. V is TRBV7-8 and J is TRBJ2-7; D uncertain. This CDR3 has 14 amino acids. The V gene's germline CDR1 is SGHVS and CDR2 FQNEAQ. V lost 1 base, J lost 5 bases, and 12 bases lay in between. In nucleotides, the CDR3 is TGTGCCAGCAGCTTAGAAATGGGTAGCAACGAGCAGTACTTC. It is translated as CASSLEMGSNEQYF.

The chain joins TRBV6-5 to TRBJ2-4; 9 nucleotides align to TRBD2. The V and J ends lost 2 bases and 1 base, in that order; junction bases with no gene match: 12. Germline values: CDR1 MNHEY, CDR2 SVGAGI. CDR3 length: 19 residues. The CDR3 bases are TGTGCCAGCAGTTACCGCACCCCAAAGCGGGAGGCGGCCAAAAACATTCAGTACTTC. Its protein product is CASSYRTPKREAAKNIQYF.

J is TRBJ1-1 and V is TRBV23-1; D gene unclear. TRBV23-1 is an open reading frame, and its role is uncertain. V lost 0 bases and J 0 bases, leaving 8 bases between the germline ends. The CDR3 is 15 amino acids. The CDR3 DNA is TGCGCCAGCAGTCAATCGGAAGGTTTGAACACTGAAGCTTTCTTT. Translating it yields CASSQSEGLNTEAFF.

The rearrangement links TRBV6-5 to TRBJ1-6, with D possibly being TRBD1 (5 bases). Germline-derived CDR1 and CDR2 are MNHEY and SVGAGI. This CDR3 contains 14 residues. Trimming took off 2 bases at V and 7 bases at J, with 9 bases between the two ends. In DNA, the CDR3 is TGTGCCAGCAGTTACGGCAGGGCCAATTCACCCCTCCACTTT. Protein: CASSYGRANSPLHF.